Presented here are 18 T cell receptor beta chains from one specimen sequenced in a study of spatial heterogeneity in lung cancer. Study-level points and caveats: Expanded alpha and beta TCR counts within tumors tracked tumor mutation counts.

No antigen has been assigned to these receptors. TCRdb independently ran MiXCR on the 5' RACE reads; one entry per CDR3 protein. The sample includes approximately 21,000 distinct CDR3 sequences, under 8% of them seen just once. Time point specified: sample taken at primary tumor resection. The sequenced sample was lung tumor tissue, obtained at surgery. The source of these receptors is a male donor with early-stage non-small cell lung cancer.

V and J are TRBV20-1 and TRBJ1-2; a possible D gene is TRBD1 (5 bases). There are 13 residues in the CDR3. Trimming pared 6 bases from V and 4 bases from J, leaving 15 bases between. Per the germline V gene, CDR1 is DFQATT and CDR2 is SNEGSKA (reference sequence). The CDR3 spells CSALGPTTYGYTF. For the CDR3, the DNA is TGCAGTGCATTGGGACCGACGACCTATGGCTACACCTTC.

The chain uses TRBV6-2 or TRBV6-3 and TRBJ1-4; 10 positions agree with TRBD1. The V gene end was trimmed by 5 bases and the J gene end by 7 bases; junction bases not matched to a gene: 10. In germline, CDR1 is MNHEY, CDR2 SVGEGT. The CDR3 spans 16 residues. This CDR3 reads CASSRRRTGGREKLFF. The CDR3 DNA reads TGTGCCAGCAGTCGAAGACGGACAGGGGGACGTGAAAAACTGTTTTTT.

This clonotype was counted at least ten times. The chain is built from TRBV12-3 or TRBV12-4 and TRBJ1-6; D ambiguous. V dropped 6 bases and J dropped 14 bases, with 17 bases sitting between them. The CDR3 runs 13 residues. The DNA for the CDR3 is TGTGCCAGCAGCCTTCGTTGGGGTTGGGCCCTCCACTTT. It specifies CASSLRWGWALHF.

This clonotype has ten or more counts. CDR3 DNA sequence: TGTGCCAGCAGTTTTAATACAGGGACAGGAGCTTTCTTT. Translation gives CASSFNTGTGAFF. The chain employs TRBV28 and TRBJ1-1; 8 bases are a match to TRBD1. The germline V gene encodes CDR1 MDHEN and CDR2 SYDVKM. The J segment lost 10 bases and the V segment lost 3 bases, leaving 7 bases of the junction unmatched. The CDR3 runs 13 residues.

This clonotype was detected ten times or more. V usage is TRBV13 and J usage is TRBJ2-1; D is unresolved. CDR3 length: 13 amino acids. V gave up 0 bases and J gave up 7 bases, with 7 bases separating them. Germline values: CDR1 PRHDT, CDR2 FYEKMQ (reference sequence). In nucleotides, the CDR3 is TGTGCCAGCAGCTTAGGAAGGTGGAATGAGCAGTTCTTC. Protein: CASSLGRWNEQFF.

This clonotype was picked up a small number of times. The chain combines TRBV2 with TRBJ2-7, with no clear D. The CDR3 is 13 amino acids. Germline CDR1 is SNHLY and CDR2 is FYNNEI. V was pared by 7 bases and J by 3 bases, with 13 bases between. The CDR3 sequence: CASKANTFYEQYF. The CDR3 DNA reads as TGTGCCAGCAAGGCCAACACCTTCTACGAGCAGTACTTC.

The V gene is TRBV4-1, the J gene TRBJ1-1, with D perhaps matching TRBD1 (5 bases). The CDR3 runs to 13 residues. Looked up from germline, CDR1 is MGHRA and CDR2 is YSYEKL. V gave up 1 base and J gave up 9 bases, with 12 bases separating them. The CDR3: CASSQAGPTKAFF. Here the CDR3 DNA reads TGCGCCAGCAGCCAAGCGGGGCCTACAAAAGCTTTCTTT.

This clonotype was seen at least ten times. V usage is TRBV7-9 and J usage is TRBJ2-2; 13 bases align to TRBD2. Germline V gives CDR1 SEHNR, CDR2 FQNEAQ (reference sequence). CDR3 size: 15 residues. J was trimmed by 7 bases and V by 3 bases; bases with no gene match: 2. CDR3 loop: CASSFGLAGDGELFF. In DNA form, the CDR3 reads TGTGCCAGCAGCTTCGGACTAGCGGGAGACGGGGAGCTGTTTTTT.

This chain joins TRBV6-5 and TRBJ2-7; possibly TRBD1 or TRBD2 for D (5 bases each). Germline-derived CDR1 and CDR2 are MNHEY and SVGAGI. The CDR3 length is 15 residues. Trimming removed 0 bases from V and 0 bases from J, with 9 bases in between. CDR3 sequence: CASSYSGEPSYEQYF. The CDR3 nucleotides are TGTGCCAGCAGTTACTCAGGGGAGCCCTCCTACGAGCAGTACTTC.

This clonotype was detected only a few times. V usage is TRBV7-9 and J usage is TRBJ2-1; 9 bases fit TRBD1. CDR1 is SEHNR, CDR2 FQNEAQ, per germline (reference sequence). V gave up 5 bases and J gave up 4 bases; unmatched junction bases: 6. The CDR3 consists of 15 residues. For the CDR3, the DNA is TGTGCCAGCAGCGGAACGACAGGGGGTTACAATGAGCAGTTCTTC. Translated: CASSGTTGGYNEQFF.

Ten or more counts support this clonotype. The chain carries TRBV7-9 and TRBJ1-5; D may be TRBD1 (5 bases). V gave up 6 bases and J gave up 4 bases, with 7 bases separating them. The CDR3 totals 12 residues. Germline V gene data show CDR1 as SEHNR and CDR2 as FQNEAQ (reference sequence). This chain's CDR3 is CASSDRNQPQHF. DNA for the CDR3: TGTGCCAGCAGTGACAGAAATCAGCCCCAGCATTTT.

The chain uses TRBV6-2 or TRBV6-3 and TRBJ2-4; a weak D match, TRBD2 (6 bases). Per germline, CDR1 MNHEY and CDR2 SVGEGT. CDR3 length: 13 amino acids. V was cut by 7 bases and J by 3 bases, with 10 bases left in between. The CDR3: CASTWGGKNIQYF. In nucleotides, the CDR3 is TGTGCCAGCACATGGGGAGGCAAAAACATTCAGTACTTC.

This clonotype was picked up a small number of times. The V gene is TRBV27, the J gene TRBJ2-7; D is uncertain. V was trimmed by 5 bases and J by 1 base, leaving 9 bases between them. Germline V gene lookup returns CDR1 MNHEY and CDR2 SMNVEV (reference sequence). This CDR3 is built from 13 residues. The CDR3 DNA reads TGTGCCAGCAGTCCCCTCCAGTCCTACGAGCAGTACTTC. Encoded protein: CASSPLQSYEQYF.

This clonotype has at least ten counts. V and J are TRBV5-4 and TRBJ2-3, with 13 bases that match TRBD2. Germline loops: CDR1 SGHNT, CDR2 YYREEE (reference sequence). Trimming took 2 bases from V and 5 from J; bases not matched to a gene: 17. This CDR3 contains 20 residues. The CDR3 loop is CASSFHLSRTSGRAIDTQYF. CDR3 sequence (DNA): TGTGCCAGCAGCTTTCATTTATCCCGGACTAGCGGGAGAGCAATAGATACGCAGTATTTT. The entire variable domain, with the rest obtained from reference TRBV5-4 and TRBJ2-3, is as follows: ETGVTQSPTHLIKTRGQQVTLRCSSQSGHNTVSWYQQALGQGPQFIFQYYREEENGRGNFPPRFSGLQFPNYSSELNVNALELDDSALYLCASSFHLSRTSGRAIDTQYFGPGTRLTVL.

This clonotype was found many times. The V call is TRBV15, the J call TRBJ2-6; D is ambiguous. The V gene's germline CDR1 is LNHNV and CDR2 YYDKDF (reference sequence). The CDR3 contains 16 residues. V lost 3 bases to trimming and J lost 1 base, with 10 bases between them. In DNA form, the CDR3 reads TGTGCCACCAGCAGCCTCCGAGGATCTGGGGCCAACGTCCTGACTTTC. Protein: CATSSLRGSGANVLTF.

The sample holds many counts of this clonotype. The CDR3 DNA is TGTGCCAGCAGCTTGGTGGGGTCCCGTAGCACAGATACGCAGTATTTT. The encoded protein is CASSLVGSRSTDTQYF. The chain links TRBV5-4 to TRBJ2-3, with unresolved D. The V gene's germline CDR1 is SGHNT and CDR2 YYREEE (reference sequence). V was clipped by 0 bases and J by 0 bases, with 11 bases between them. This CDR3 spans 16 amino acids.

This clonotype was recorded a few times. The J gene is TRBJ2-7, the V gene TRBV28, with TRBD1 identical over 7 bases. The CDR3 is 14 amino acids. After removal of 3 bases from V and 2 bases from J, the junction contained 4 bases not matched to a gene. Germline loops: CDR1 MDHEN, CDR2 SYDVKM. The CDR3 loop reads CASSFGTAPYEQYF. The CDR3 DNA follows: TGTGCCAGCAGTTTCGGGACAGCACCCTACGAGCAGTACTTC. The whole variable domain, filled in from reference TRBV28 and TRBJ2-7, reads DVKVTQSSRYLVKRTGEKVFLECVQDMDHENMFWYRQDPGLGLRLIYFSYDVKMKEKGDIPEGYSVSREKKERFSLILESASTNQTSMYLCASSFGTAPYEQYFGPGTRLTVT.

This clonotype appeared many times. The V call is TRBV27, the J call TRBJ1-4; possibly TRBD1 for D (6 bases). V lost 2 bases and J 4 bases, leaving 11 bases between the germline ends. Germline V gives CDR1 MNHEY, CDR2 SMNVEV (reference sequence). The CDR3 sequence is 15 residues long. The CDR3 region is CASSLTGRDNEKLFF. As DNA, the CDR3 is TGTGCCAGCAGTTTAACAGGGAGGGATAATGAAAAACTGTTTTTT.